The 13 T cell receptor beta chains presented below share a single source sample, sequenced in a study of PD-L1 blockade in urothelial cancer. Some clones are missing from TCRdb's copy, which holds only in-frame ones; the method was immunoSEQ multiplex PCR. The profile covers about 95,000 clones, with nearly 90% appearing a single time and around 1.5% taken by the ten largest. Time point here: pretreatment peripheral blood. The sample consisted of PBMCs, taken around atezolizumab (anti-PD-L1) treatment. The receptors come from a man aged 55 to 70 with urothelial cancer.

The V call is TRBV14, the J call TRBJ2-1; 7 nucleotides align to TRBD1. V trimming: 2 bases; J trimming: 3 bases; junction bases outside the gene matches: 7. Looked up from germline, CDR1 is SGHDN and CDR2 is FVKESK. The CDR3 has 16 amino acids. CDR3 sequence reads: CASSQILGGVYNEQFF. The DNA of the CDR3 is TGTGCCAGCAGCCAAATCCTAGGGGGCGTCTACAATGAGCAGTTCTTC.

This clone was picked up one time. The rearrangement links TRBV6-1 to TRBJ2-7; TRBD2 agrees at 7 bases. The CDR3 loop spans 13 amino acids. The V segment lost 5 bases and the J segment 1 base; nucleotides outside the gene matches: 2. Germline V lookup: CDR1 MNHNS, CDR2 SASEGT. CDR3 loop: CASSWEGSYEQYF. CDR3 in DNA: TGTGCCAGCAGTTGGGAGGGGTCCTACGAGCAGTACTTC.

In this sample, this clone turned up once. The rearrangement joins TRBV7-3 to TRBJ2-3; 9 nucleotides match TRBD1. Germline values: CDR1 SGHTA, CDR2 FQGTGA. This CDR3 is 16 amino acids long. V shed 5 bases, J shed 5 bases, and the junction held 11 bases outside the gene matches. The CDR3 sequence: CASSPSGQGHQDTQYF. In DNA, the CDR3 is TGTGCCAGCAGCCCCAGCGGACAGGGGCATCAAGATACGCAGTATTTT.

The CDR3 DNA is TGTGCCAGCAGTCCGCCTAGCGGAGATAATGAGCAGTTCTTC. Its protein product is CASSPPSGDNEQFF. This chain links TRBV9 with TRBJ2-1, with 7 positions matching TRBD2. CDR1 and CDR2 (germline): SGDLS, YYNGEE. Unmatched junction bases numbered 9, after V lost 5 bases and J lost 7 bases. This CDR3 is 14 amino acids long.

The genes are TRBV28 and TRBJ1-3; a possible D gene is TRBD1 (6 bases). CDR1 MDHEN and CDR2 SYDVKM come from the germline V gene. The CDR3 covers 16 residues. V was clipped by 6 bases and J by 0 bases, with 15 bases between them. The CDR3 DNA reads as TGTGCCAGCAGCCCTCACGACAGGTTCTCTGGAAACACCATATATTTT. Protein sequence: CASSPHDRFSGNTIYF.

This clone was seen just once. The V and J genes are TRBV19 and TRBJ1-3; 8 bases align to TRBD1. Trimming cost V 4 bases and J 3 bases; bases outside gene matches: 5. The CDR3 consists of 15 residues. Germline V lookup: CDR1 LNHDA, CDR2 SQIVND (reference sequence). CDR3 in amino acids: CASSTTGDGGNTIYF. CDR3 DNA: TGTGCCAGTAGTACGACAGGGGATGGTGGAAACACCATATATTTT.

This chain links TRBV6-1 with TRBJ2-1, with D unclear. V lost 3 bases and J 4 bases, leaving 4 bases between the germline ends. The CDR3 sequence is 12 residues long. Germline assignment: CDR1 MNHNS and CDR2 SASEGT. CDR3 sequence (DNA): TGTGCCAGCAGTGACTCTTACAATGAGCAGTTCTTC. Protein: CASSDSYNEQFF.

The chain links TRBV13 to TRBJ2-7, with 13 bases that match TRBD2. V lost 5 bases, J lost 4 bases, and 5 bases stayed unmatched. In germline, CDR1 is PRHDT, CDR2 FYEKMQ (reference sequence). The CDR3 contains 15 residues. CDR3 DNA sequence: TGTGCCAGCAGCCCCCGGACTAGCGGGAGTTACGAGCAGTACTTC. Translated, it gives CASSPRTSGSYEQYF.

The CDR3 sequence: CASSEAGEGQIYGYTF. CDR3 nucleotide sequence: TGTGCCAGCAGTGAAGCCGGGGAGGGACAAATCTATGGCTACACCTTC. The chain is built from TRBV2 and TRBJ1-2; perhaps TRBD1 as D (6 bases). Per the germline V gene, CDR1 is SNHLY and CDR2 is FYNNEI. The CDR3 spans 16 residues. Trimming cost V 0 bases and J 4 bases, with 15 bases left between them.

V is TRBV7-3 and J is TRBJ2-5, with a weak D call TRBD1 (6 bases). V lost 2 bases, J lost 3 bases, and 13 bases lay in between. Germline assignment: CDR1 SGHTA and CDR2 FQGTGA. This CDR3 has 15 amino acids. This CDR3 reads CASSLGVGTKETQYF. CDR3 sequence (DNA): TGTGCCAGCAGCTTAGGGGTTGGGACAAAAGAGACCCAGTACTTC.

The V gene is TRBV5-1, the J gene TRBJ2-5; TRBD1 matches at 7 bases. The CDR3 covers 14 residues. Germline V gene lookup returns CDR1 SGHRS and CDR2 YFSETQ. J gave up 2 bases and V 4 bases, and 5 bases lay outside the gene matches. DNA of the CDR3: TGCGCCAGCAGCAGGGACAGTCAGCAAGAGACCCAGTACTTC. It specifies CASSRDSQQETQYF.

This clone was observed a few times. DNA of the CDR3: TGTGCCAGCGGCGGGACCAGGGGGCCCAACGAGCAGTACTTC. Encoded protein: CASGGTRGPNEQYF. This sequence joins TRBV28 and TRBJ2-7; 8 bases fit TRBD1. Unmatched junction bases numbered 11, after V lost 8 bases and J lost 5 bases. Germline assignment: CDR1 MDHEN and CDR2 SYDVKM. The CDR3 spans 14 residues. Combining the CDR3 with reference TRBV28 and TRBJ2-7 gives the whole variable domain DVKVTQSSRYLVKRTGEKVFLECVQDMDHENMFWYRQDPGLGLRLIYFSYDVKMKEKGDIPEGYSVSREKKERFSLILESASTNQTSMYLCASGGTRGPNEQYFGPGTRLTVT.

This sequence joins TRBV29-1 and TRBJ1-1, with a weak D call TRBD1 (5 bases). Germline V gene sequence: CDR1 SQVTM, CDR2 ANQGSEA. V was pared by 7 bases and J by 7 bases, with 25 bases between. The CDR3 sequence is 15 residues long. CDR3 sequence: CSAERIQGIDGEAFF. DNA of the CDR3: TGCAGCGCCGAGAGAATTCAGGGAATCGACGGTGAAGCTTTCTTT.